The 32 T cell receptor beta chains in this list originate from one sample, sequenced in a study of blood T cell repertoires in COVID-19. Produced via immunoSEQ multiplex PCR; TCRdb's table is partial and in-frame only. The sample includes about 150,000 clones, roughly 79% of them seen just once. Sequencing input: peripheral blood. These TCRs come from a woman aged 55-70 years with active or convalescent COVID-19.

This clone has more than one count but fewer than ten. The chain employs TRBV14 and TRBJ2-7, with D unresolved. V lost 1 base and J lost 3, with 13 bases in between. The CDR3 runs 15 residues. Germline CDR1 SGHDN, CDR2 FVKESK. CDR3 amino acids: CASSQGGRLLYEQYF. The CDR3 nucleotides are TGTGCCAGCAGCCAAGGTGGCAGGCTCCTCTACGAGCAGTACTTC.

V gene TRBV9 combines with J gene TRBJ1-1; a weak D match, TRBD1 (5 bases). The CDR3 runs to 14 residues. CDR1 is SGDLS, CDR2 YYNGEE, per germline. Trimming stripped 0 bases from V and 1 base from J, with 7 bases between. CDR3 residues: CASSVDQGNTEAFF. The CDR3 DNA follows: TGTGCCAGCAGCGTAGATCAGGGGAACACTGAAGCTTTCTTT.

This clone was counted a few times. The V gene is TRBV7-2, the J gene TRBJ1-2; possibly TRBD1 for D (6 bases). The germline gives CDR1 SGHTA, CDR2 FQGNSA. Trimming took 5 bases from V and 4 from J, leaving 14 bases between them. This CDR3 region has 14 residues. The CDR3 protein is CASSPGQNFYGYTF. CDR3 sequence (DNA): TGTGCCAGCAGCCCAGGACAGAATTTCTATGGCTACACCTTC.

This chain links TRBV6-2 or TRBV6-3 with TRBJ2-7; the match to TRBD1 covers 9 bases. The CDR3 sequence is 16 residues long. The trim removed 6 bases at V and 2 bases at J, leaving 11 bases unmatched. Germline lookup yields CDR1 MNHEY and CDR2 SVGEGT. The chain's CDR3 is CASSPRGGQGPYEQYV. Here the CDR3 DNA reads TGTGCCAGCAGCCCCAGGGGTGGACAGGGGCCCTACGAGCAGTACGTC.

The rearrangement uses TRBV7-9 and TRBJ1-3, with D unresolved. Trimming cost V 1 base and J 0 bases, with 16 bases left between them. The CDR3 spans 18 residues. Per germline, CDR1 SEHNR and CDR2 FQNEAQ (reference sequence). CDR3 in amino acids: CASSLVLAGATSGNTIYF. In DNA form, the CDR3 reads TGTGCCAGCAGCTTAGTATTGGCAGGCGCCACCTCTGGAAACACCATATATTTT. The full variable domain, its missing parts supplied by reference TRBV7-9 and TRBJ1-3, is DTGVSQNPRHKITKRGQNVTFRCDPISEHNRLYWYRQTLGQGPEFLTYFQNEAQLEKSRLLSDRFSAERPKGSFSTLEIQRTEQGDSAMYLCASSLVLAGATSGNTIYFGEGSWLTVV.

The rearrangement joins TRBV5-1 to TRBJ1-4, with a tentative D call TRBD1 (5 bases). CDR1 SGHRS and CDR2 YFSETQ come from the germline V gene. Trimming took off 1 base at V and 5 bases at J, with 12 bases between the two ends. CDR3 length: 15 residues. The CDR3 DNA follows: TGCGCCAGCAGCTTGACAGGCATTCGGAATGAAAAACTGTTTTTT. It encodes CASSLTGIRNEKLFF.

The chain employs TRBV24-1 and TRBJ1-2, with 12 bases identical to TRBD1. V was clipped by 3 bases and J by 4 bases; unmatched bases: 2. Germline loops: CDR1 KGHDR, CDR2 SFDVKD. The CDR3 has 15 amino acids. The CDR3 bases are TGTGCCACCAGTGATCCGGGACAGGGGGCCTATGGCTACACCTTC. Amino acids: CATSDPGQGAYGYTF.

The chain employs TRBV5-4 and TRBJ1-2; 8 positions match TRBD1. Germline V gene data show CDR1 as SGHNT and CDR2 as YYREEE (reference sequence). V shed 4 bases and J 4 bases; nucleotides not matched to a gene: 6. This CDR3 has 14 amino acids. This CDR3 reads CASSLGGTGYGYTF. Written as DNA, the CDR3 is TGTGCCAGCAGCCTGGGGGGGACAGGCTATGGCTACACCTTC.

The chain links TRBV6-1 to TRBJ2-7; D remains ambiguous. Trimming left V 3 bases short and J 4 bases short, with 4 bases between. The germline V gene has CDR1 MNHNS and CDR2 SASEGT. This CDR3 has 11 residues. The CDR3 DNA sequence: TGTGCCAGCAGTGAGTATTACGAGCAGTACTTC. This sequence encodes CASSEYYEQYF.

The CDR3 sequence is CSVEIVTVQETQYF. CDR3 DNA sequence: TGCAGCGTTGAAATTGTGACAGTACAAGAGACCCAGTACTTC. The chain combines TRBV29-1 with TRBJ2-5; D might be TRBD1 (5 bases). This CDR3 has 14 residues. Per the germline V gene, CDR1 is SQVTM and CDR2 is ANQGSEA. The V gene lost 2 bases and the J gene lost 2 bases, with 12 bases spanning the gap.

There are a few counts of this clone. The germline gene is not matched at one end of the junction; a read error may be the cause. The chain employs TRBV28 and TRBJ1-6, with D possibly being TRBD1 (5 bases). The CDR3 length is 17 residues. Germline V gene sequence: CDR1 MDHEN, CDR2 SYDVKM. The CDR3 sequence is CATSGGEVVLTNSPLHF. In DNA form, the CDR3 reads TGTGCCACCAGTGGAGGGGAGGTAGTATTGACCAATTCACCCCTCCACTTT.

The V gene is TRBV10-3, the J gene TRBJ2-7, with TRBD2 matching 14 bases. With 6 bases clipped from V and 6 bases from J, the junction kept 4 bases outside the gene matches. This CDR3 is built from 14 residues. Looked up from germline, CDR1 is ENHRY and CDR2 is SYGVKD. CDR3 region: CAIRGLAGAGEQYF. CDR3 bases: TGTGCCATCAGGGGACTAGCGGGAGCGGGCGAGCAGTACTTC.

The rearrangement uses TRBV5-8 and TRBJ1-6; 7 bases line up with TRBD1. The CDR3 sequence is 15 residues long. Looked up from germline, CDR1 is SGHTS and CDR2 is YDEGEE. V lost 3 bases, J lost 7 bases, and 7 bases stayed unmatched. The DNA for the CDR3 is TGTGCCAGCAGCTCACAGGGGTCAGACAATTCACCCCTCCACTTT. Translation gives CASSSQGSDNSPLHF.

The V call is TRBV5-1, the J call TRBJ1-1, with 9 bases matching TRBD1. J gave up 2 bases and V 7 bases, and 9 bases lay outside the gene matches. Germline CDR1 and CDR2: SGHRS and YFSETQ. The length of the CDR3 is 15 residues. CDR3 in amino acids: CASRRDRVENTEAFF. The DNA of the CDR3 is TGCGCCAGCCGCCGGGACAGGGTGGAAAACACTGAAGCTTTCTTT.

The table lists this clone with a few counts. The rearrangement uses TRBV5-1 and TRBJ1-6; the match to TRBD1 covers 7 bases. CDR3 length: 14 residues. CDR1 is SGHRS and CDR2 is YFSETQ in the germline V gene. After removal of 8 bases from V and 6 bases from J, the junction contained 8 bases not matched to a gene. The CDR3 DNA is TGCGCCAGTTACGACGGGACAGCTAATTCACCCCTCCACTTT. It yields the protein CASYDGTANSPLHF.

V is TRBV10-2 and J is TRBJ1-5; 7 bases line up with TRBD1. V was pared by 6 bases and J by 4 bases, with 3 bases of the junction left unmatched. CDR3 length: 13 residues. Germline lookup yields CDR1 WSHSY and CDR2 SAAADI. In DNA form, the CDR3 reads TGCGCCAGCAGACAGGGGATGAATCAGCCCCAGCATTTT. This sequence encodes CASRQGMNQPQHF.

CDR3 in DNA: TGTGCCAGCAGCTTAGATCGTCCCTCGAGCTCTGGAAACACCATATATTTT. Encoded protein: CASSLDRPSSSGNTIYF. V is TRBV11-2 and J is TRBJ1-3; D gene ambiguous. The germline CDR1 and CDR2 sequences are SGHAT and FQNNGV. Trimming pared 0 bases from V and 0 bases from J, leaving 12 bases between. The CDR3 is 17 residues long.

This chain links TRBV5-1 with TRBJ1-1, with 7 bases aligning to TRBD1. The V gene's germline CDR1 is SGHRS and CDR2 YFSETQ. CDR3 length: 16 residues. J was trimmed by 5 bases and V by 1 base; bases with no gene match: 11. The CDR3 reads CASSLLPAGGTTEAFF. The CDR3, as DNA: TGCGCCAGCAGCTTGTTGCCGGCAGGGGGGACGACTGAAGCTTTCTTT.

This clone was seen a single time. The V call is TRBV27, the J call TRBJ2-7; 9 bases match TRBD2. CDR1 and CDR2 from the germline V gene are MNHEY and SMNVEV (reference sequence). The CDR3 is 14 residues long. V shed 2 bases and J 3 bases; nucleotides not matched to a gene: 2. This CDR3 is CASSLSGRNYEQYF. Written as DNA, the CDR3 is TGTGCCAGCAGTTTAAGCGGGAGGAACTACGAGCAGTACTTC.

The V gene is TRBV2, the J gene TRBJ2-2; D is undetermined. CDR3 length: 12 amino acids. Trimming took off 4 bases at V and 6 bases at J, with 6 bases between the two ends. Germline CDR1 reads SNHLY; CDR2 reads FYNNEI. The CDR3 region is CASSVISGELFF. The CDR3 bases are TGTGCCAGCAGTGTAATCTCCGGGGAGCTGTTTTTT.

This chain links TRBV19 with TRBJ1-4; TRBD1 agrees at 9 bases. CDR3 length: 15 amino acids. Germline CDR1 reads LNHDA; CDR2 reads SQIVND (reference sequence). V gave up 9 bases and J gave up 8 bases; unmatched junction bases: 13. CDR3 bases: TGTGCCAGCAAAAGGAGGGACAGGGATGAAGAAAAACTGTTTTTT. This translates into CASKRRDRDEEKLFF.

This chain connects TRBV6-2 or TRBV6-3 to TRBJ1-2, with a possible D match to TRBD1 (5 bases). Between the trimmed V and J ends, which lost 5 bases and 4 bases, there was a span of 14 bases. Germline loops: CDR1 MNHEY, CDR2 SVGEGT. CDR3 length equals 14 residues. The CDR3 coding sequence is TGTGCCAGCAGTCCCCGGACACAGTCCTATGGCTACACCTTC. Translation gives CASSPRTQSYGYTF.

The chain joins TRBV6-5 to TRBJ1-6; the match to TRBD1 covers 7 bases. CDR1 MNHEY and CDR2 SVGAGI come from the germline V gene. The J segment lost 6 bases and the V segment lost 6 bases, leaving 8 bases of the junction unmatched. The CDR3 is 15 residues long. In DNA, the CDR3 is TGTGCCAGCAGCTACGACAGGGCAGGTAATTCACCCCTCCACTTT. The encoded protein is CASSYDRAGNSPLHF.

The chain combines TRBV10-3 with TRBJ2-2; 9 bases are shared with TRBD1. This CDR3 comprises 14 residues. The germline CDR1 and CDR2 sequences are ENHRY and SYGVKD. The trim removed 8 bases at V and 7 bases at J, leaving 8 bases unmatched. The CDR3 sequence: CAIAGQGPGGELFF. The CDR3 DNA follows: TGTGCCATCGCAGGACAGGGGCCGGGCGGGGAGCTGTTTTTT.

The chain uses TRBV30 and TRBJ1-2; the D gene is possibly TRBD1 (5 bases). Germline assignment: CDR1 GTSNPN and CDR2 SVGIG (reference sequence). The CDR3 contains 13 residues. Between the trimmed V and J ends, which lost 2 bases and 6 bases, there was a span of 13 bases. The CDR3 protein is CAWSTVQGHGYTF. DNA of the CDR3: TGTGCCTGGAGTACTGTGCAGGGCCATGGCTACACCTTC. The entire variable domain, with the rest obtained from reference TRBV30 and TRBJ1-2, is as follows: SQTIHQWPATLVQPVGSPLSLECTVEGTSNPNLYWYRQAAGRGLQLLFYSVGIGQISSEVPQNLSASRPQDRQFILSSKKLLLSDSGFYLCAWSTVQGHGYTFGSGTRLTVV.

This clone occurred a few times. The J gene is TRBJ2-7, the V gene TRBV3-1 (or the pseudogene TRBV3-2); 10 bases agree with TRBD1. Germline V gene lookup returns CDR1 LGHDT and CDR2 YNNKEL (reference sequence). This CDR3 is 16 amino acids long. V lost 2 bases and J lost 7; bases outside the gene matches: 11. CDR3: CASSQRKGQGTVEQYF. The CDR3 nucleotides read TGTGCCAGCAGCCAACGGAAGGGACAGGGGACGGTAGAGCAGTACTTC.

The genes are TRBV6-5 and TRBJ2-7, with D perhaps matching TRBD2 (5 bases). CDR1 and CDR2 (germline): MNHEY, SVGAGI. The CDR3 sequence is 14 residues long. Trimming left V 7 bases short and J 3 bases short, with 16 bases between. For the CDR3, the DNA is TGTGCCAGCAACCGGGGTCCACCCTTCTACGAGCAGTACGTC. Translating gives CASNRGPPFYEQYV.

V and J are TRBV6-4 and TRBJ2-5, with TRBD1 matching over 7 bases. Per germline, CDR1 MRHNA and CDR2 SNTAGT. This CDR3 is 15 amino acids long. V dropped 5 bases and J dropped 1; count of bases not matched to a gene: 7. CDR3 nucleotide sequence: TGTGCCAGCAGTATAAACAGGGGCCCCCAAGAGACCCAGTACTTC. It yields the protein CASSINRGPQETQYF.

The CDR3 loop is CASRGTGTGELFF. CDR3 sequence (DNA): TGTGCCAGCAGGGGAACGGGGACCGGGGAGCTGTTTTTT. The chain recombines TRBV28 with TRBJ2-2; TRBD2 is a possible D gene (5 bases). Germline assignment: CDR1 MDHEN and CDR2 SYDVKM. The length of the CDR3 is 13 residues. V lost 6 bases and J 5 bases, leaving 10 bases between the germline ends.

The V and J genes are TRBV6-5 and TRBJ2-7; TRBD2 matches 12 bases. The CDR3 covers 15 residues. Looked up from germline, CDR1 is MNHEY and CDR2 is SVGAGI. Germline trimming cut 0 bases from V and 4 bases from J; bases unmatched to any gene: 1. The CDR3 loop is CASSYSTSGRYEQYF. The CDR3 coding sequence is TGTGCCAGCAGTTACTCCACTAGCGGGAGGTACGAGCAGTACTTC.

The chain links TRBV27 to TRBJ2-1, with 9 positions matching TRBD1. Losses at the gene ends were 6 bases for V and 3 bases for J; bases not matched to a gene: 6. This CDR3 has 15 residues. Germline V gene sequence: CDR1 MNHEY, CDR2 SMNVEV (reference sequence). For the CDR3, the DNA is TGTGCCAGCAGGCCGGACAGGGGAGGCTACAATGAGCAGTTCTTC. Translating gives CASRPDRGGYNEQFF.

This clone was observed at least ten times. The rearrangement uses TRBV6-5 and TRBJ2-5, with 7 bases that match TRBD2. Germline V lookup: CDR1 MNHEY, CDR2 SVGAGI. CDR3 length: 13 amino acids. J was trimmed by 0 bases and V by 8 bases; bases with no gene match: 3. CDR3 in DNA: TGTGCCAGCCACCGGGGGGACCAAGAGACCCAGTACTTC. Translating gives CASHRGDQETQYF.